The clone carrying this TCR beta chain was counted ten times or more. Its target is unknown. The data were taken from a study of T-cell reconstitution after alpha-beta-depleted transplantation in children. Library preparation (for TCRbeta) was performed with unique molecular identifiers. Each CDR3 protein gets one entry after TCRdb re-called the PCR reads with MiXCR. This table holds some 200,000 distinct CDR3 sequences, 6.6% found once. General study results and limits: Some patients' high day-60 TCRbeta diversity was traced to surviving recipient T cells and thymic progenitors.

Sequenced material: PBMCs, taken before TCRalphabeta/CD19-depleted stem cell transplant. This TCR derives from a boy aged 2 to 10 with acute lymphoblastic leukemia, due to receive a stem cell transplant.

The CDR3: CASKRAGVETQYF. The CDR3, as DNA: TGTGCCAGCAAACGAGCGGGAGTAGAGACCCAGTACTTC. J is TRBJ2-5 and V is TRBV6-2 or TRBV6-3; 8 bases match TRBD2. This CDR3 spans 13 amino acids. Germline V gene data show CDR1 as MNHEY and CDR2 as SVGEGT. V lost 7 bases and J lost 4; bases outside the gene matches: 5.